This TCR beta chain was captured in a study of CD8+ T cells in alopecia areata (dated by TCRdb to 2017 to 2018). About the study as a whole: Treated patients were enrolled in an open-label pilot trial of oral tofacitinib at 5 to 10 mg twice daily for moderate-to-severe alopecia areata. Scalp clonality was compared among normal scalp (n=4), patchy alopecia areata scalp (n=8), and alopecia totalis/universalis scalp (n=8). Tofacitinib was given for 6 to 18 months, followed by 6 months of follow-up off drug to assess delayed response and recurrence. TCRbeta CDR3 regions were amplified by immunoSEQ multiplex PCR using 35 Vbeta forward and 13 Jbeta reverse primers. The SALT score, which quantifies the percentage of affected scalp surface area, was used to measure disease severity in treated patients. In both human patients and the C3H/HeJ mouse model, the study applied high-throughput TCRbeta sequencing to look at T cell clonal expansion in alopecia areata. The RNA source kit depended on sample type: the PAXgene miRNA kit for fixed scalp, the miRNeasy kit for PBMCs, and the RNeasy kit for mouse skin. Tofacitinib-treated patients had biopsies at baseline and at 4 and 24 weeks of treatment, with a later scalp biopsy in several patients. Scalp tissue and sorted CD4+ and CD8+ peripheral blood T cells from patchy and totalis/universalis alopecia areata patients and from healthy controls were covered by human TCRbeta sequencing.

Points the paper makes about the study in general: Compared with normal scalp, lesional scalp, particularly in alopecia totalis/universalis, had higher clonality and more expanded CD8+ clones, which suggests antigenic drive. Unlike mouse skin, where gammadelta T cells dominate, normal human skin contains resident alphabeta T cells that get sequenced too, which complicates analysis of the scalp TCR repertoire. Because the treated cohort was small and had just a single nonresponder, larger studies are needed to establish links between baseline CD8+ expansion and response. Tofacitinib significantly decreased scalp clonality and the number of expanded CD8+ clones among the top 100 scalp clones. During tofacitinib treatment, many expanded lesional clones stuck around in both scalp and blood, and this persistence may partly explain why relapse happens after treatment is stopped. Shared TCR sequences between patients were less evident than in mice, which may be partly attributable to HLA diversity in the patient population.

The receptor library was made with the immunoSEQ multiplex PCR assay. RNA was extracted from all samples and reverse transcribed into cDNA, which served as template for TCR sequencing. SuperScript III was used for first-strand cDNA synthesis, primed with a 2:1 mix of oligo-dT and random hexamers. A synthetic immune receptor repertoire was used to assess amplification bias, and residual bias was removed computationally. On the authors' methods: After raw reads were preprocessed to remove errors, the CDR3 was defined following IMGT conventions as running from the conserved cysteine to phenylalanine. Clonality was computed as 1 minus the Shannon entropy, with the entropy normalized by log2 of the number of productive unique TCRs. CD4 or CD8 identity of scalp clones was inferred by cross-referencing scalp TCRbeta sequences with sorted blood CD4 and CD8 repertoires. TCRdb took over this immuneACCESS table, retaining in-frame rearrangements with V and J assigned. Such tables are incomplete; in checked studies, under half of the missing clones stem from an unresolved V gene, and the remainder is unexplained. V and J calls and clone size are given by that table; D and trimming were obtained from the DNA. The sample contains roughly 220,000 clones, roughly 66% of them found a single time. In total, the top ten clones hold more than 0.95% of the sample.

This clone was seen just once. Its antigen specificity is not known. Base qualities are missing; no much larger clone stands one base away. The junction carries 19 bases between V and J, which are trimmed by 6 bases and 7 bases respectively. From the cysteine through the phenylalanine, the CDR3 covers 16 amino acids. Solely the CDR3 DNA is kept, with 48 bases framed from the first base. CDR1 and CDR2 are drawn from the germline V gene (reference sequence): MNHEY, SMNVEV. The treatment or condition label for this specimen denotes: oral pan-JAK inhibitor, 5-10 mg twice daily. Lesional scalp punch biopsies and peripheral blood were obtained from alopecia areata patients. After PBMCs were isolated by density centrifugation and stained for CD3, CD4 and CD8, a FACSAria was used to sort CD4+ and CD8+ T cells.

The receptor's source is a human donor with alopecia areata. The input for sequencing was CD4+ T cells sorted from blood, taken at approximately week 42, from a patient treated with tofacitinib. The sequence is built from TRBV27 and TRBJ1-6; a tentative D match to TRBD1 spans 6 bases. The sequenced DNA is TGTGCCAGCAGCCCTTGGGGGGGGGCAGGAAATTCACCCCTCCACTTT. Its protein reads: CASSPWGGAGNSPLHF.